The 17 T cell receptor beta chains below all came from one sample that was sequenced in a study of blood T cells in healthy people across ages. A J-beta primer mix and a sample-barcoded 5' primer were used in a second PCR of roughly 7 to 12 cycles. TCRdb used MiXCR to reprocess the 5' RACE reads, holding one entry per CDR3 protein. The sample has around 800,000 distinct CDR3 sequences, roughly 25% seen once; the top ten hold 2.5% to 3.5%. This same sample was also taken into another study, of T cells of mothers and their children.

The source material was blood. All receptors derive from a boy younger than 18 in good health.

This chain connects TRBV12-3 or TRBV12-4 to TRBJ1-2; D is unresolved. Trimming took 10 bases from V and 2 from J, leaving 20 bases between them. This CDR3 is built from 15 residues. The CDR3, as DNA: TGTGCCACCCGAACACAAGGATTGGAGAACTATGGCTACACCTTC. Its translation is CATRTQGLENYGYTF.

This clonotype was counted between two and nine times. The chain's CDR3 is CATSTDLDSYEQYF. The CDR3 nucleotides are TGTGCCACCTCTACAGACCTTGACTCCTACGAGCAGTACTTC. The chain employs TRBV2 and TRBJ2-7; D remains unclear. Germline CDR1 SNHLY, CDR2 FYNNEI. The CDR3 sequence is 14 residues long. The V end was cut by 10 bases, the J end by 0 bases, with 16 bases between.

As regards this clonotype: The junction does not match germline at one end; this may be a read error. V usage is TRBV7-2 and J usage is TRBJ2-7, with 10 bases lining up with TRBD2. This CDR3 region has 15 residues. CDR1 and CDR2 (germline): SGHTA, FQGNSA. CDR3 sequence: CATSFGLAVTYEQYF. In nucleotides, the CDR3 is TGTGCCACCAGCTTCGGACTAGCGGTAACCTACGAGCAGTACTTC.

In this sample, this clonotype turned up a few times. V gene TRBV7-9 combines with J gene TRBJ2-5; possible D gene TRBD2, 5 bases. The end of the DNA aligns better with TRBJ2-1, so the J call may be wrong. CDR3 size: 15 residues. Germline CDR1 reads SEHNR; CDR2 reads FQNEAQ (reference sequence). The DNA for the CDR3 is TGTGCCAGCAGCTTCGCACTAGTAGGGCCAAATGAGCAGTTCTTC. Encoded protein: CASSFALVGPNEQFF.

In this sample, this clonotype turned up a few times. CDR3 amino acids: CSVDRETQYF. In DNA form, the CDR3 reads TGCAGCGTCGACCGAGAGACCCAGTACTTC. The chain is built from TRBV29-1 and TRBJ2-5; D remains unclear. Trimming cost V 6 bases and J 4 bases, with 6 bases left between them. The CDR3 runs 10 residues. Germline CDR1 and CDR2: SQVTM and ANQGSEA.

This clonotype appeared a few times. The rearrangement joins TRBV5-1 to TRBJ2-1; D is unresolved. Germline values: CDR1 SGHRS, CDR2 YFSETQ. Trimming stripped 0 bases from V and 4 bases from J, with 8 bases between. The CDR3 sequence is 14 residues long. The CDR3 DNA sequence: TGCGCCAGCAGCTTGGTGGCTCATTACAATGAGCAGTTCTTC. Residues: CASSLVAHYNEQFF. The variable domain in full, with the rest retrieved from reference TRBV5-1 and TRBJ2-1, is KAGVTQTPRYLIKTRGQQVTLSCSPISGHRSVSWYQQTPGQGLQFLFEYFSETQRNKGNFPGRFSGRQFSNSRSEMNVSTLELGDSALYLCASSLVAHYNEQFFGPGTRLTVL.

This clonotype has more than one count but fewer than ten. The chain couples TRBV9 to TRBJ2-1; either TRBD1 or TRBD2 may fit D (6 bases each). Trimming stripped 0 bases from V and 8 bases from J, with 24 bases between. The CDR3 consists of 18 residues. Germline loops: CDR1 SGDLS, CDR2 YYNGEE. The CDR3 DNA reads TGTGCCAGCAGCGTAGGAGCCCGGATCGTGATCGGGGGCGATGAGCAGTTCTTC. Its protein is CASSVGARIVIGGDEQFF.

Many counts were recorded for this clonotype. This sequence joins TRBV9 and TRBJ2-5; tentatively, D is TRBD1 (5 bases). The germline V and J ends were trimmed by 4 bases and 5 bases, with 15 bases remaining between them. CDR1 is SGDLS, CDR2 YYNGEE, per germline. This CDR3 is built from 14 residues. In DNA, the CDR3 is TGTGCCAGCAGCCCGTCGGGCAGGGCGGAGACCCAGTACTTC. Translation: CASSPSGRAETQYF.

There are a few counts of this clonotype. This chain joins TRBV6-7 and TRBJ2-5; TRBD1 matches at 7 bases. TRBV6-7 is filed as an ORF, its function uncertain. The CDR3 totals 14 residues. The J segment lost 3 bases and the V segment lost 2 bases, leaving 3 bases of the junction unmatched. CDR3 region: CASSYPQGEETQYF. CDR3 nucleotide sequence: TGTGCCAGCAGTTACCCTCAGGGGGAAGAGACCCAGTACTTC.

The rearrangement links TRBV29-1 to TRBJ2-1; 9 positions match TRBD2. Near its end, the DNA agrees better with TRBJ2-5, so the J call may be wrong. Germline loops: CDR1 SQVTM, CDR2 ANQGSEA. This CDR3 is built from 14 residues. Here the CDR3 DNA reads TGCAGCGTGTTGGGACTAGCAGATCAAGAGACCCAGTACTTC. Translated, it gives CSVLGLADQETQYF.

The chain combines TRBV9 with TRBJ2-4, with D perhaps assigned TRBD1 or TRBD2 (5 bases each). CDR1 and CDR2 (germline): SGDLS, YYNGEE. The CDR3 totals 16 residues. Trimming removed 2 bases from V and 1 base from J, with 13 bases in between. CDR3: CASSVDSWGAKNIQYF. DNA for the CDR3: TGTGCCAGCAGCGTTGATTCTTGGGGGGCCAAAAACATTCAGTACTTC. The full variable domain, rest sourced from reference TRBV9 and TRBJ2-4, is DSGVTQTPKHLITATGQRVTLRCSPRSGDLSVYWYQQSLDQGLQFLIQYYNGEERAKGNILERFSAQQFPDLHSELNLSSLELGDSALYFCASSVDSWGAKNIQYFGAGTRLSVL.

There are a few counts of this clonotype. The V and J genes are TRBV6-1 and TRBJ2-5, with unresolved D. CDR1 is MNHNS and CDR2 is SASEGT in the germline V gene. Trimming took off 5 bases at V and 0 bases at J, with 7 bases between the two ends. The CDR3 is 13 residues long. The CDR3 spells CASSSMYQETQYF. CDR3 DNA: TGTGCCAGCAGTTCGATGTACCAAGAGACCCAGTACTTC.

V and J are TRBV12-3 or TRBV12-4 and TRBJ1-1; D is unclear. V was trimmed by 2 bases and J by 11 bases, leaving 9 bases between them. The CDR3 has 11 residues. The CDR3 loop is CASSLRDRAFF. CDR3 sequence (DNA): TGTGCCAGCAGTTTAAGGGATCGGGCTTTCTTT.

In DNA form, the CDR3 reads TGTGCTAGTGGCAGAGGGGGAAGCAATCAGCCCCAGCATTTT. Translated: CASGRGGSNQPQHF. This chain uses TRBV12-5 with TRBJ1-5, with D perhaps TRBD1 (6 bases). This CDR3 has 14 residues. Germline V gives CDR1 LGHNT, CDR2 FRNRAP. V dropped 6 bases and J dropped 1 base, with 10 bases sitting between them.

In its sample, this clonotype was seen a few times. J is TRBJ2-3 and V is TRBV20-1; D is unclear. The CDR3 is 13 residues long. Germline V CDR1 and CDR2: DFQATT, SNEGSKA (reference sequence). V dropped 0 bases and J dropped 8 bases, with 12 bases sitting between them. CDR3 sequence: CSAREGTGRTQYF. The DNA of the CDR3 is TGCAGTGCTAGAGAAGGTACGGGCCGTACGCAGTATTTT.

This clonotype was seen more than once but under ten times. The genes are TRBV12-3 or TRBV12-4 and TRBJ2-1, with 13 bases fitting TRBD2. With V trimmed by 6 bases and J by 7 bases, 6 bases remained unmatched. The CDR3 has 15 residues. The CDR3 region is CASRSLAGGPNEQFF. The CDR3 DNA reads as TGTGCCAGCAGATCACTAGCGGGGGGGCCTAATGAGCAGTTCTTC.

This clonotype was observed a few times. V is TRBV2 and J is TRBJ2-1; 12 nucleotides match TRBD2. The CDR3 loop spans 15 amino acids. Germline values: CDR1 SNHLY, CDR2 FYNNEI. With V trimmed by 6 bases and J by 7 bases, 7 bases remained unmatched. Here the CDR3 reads CASRPLAGGRNEQFF. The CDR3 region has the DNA TGTGCCAGCAGGCCTCTAGCGGGGGGGCGTAATGAGCAGTTCTTC.